A selection of T cell receptor beta chains follows, all from one sample in a study of radiotherapy plus CTLA-4 blockade in lung cancer. Method: immunoSEQ multiplex PCR; TCRdb's copy keeps in-frame clones and lacks some. This table holds tens of thousands of clones, 80% to 85% found once. Sequencing was performed on peripheral blood, taken from a patient treated with radiotherapy plus ipilimumab. Receptors were obtained from a human donor with non-small cell lung cancer who had stable disease on radiotherapy plus ipilimumab. Each CDR3 is given with its conserved first and last residue. The order of the fields is J gene, CDR3 length, clone size, D gene, V gene, CDR3 protein, CDR3 DNA. D genes are given only for firm matches. Expanded clones are given a class, and other clones once, few, many or no size at all.

TRBJ2-2 | 15 | NA | NA | TRBV11-2 | CASSSTGIYTGELFF | TGTGCCAGCAGCAGTACAGGGATATACACCGGGGAGCTGTTTTTT
TRBJ1-5 | 18 | NA | NA | TRBV23-1 | CASSPSEQSPSSNQPQHF | TGCGCCAGCAGTCCAAGCGAACAGAGCCCATCTAGCAATCAGCCCCAGCATTTT
TRBJ1-2 | 13 | few | NA | TRBV5-1 | CASSSTGIYGYTF | TGCGCCAGCAGCTCCACAGGGATCTATGGCTACACCTTC
TRBJ2-1 | 13 | NA | TRBD2 | TRBV10-3 | CAISSAGANEQFF | TGTGCCATCAGTTCAGCGGGGGCGAATGAGCAGTTCTTC
TRBJ2-2 | 14 | NA | NA | TRBV5-1 | CASKGTSNTGELFF | TGCGCCAGCAAAGGCACCTCGAACACCGGGGAGCTGTTTTTT
TRBJ2-1 | 17 | NA | NA | TRBV5-1 | CASSPLGGGATSDEQFF | TGCGCCAGCAGCCCATTAGGAGGGGGAGCCACTAGCGACGAGCAGTTCTTC
TRBJ2-5 | 15 | NA | NA | TRBV28 | CASSLRAPAQETQYF | TGTGCCAGCAGCCTCCGGGCCCCGGCCCAAGAGACCCAGTACTTC
TRBJ2-5 | 15 | NA | NA | TRBV2 | CASSEGGQGQETQYF | TGTGCCAGCAGTGAAGGTGGTCAGGGCCAAGAGACCCAGTACTTC
TRBJ2-7 | 17 | NA | NA | TRBV21-1 | CASSKAVPTKSSYEQYF | TGTGCCAGCAGCAAAGCGGTACCTACCAAGAGCTCCTACGAGCAGTACTTC
TRBJ1-1 | 13 | NA | TRBD1 | TRBV6-6 | CASSGQGNTEAFF | TGTGCCAGCAGCGGACAGGGGAACACTGAAGCTTTCTTT
TRBJ2-3 | 16 | NA | NA | TRBV14 | CASSPGMSGRTDTQYF | TGTGCCAGCAGCCCGGGAATGAGCGGGCGCACAGATACGCAGTATTTT
TRBJ2-7 | 13 | NA | TRBD1 | TRBV29-1 | CSVGSGGAYEQYF | TGCAGCGTTGGGTCAGGGGGAGCCTACGAGCAGTACTTC
TRBJ2-7 | 11 | NA | NA | TRBV5-6 | CASSLNSQQYF | TGTGCCAGCAGCTTGAATTCCCAGCAGTACTTC
TRBJ2-2 | 14 | NA | NA | TRBV5-1 | CASSLNGNTGELFF | TGCGCCAGCAGCTTGAACGGGAACACCGGGGAGCTGTTTTTT
TRBJ1-1 | 15 | NA | TRBD1 | TRBV7-9 | CASSPLTTGTTEAFF | TGTGCCAGCAGCCCCTTGACGACAGGGACGACTGAAGCTTTCTTT
TRBJ2-7 | 16 | medium-sized | TRBD1 | TRBV6-4 | CASSDSPGQGTDEQYF | TGTGCCAGCAGTGACTCGCCTGGACAGGGGACCGACGAGCAGTACTTC
TRBJ2-7 | 15 | NA | TRBD1 | TRBV7-9 | CASSPEDRGIYEQYF | TGTGCCAGCAGCCCGGAAGACAGGGGGATCTACGAGCAGTACTTC
TRBJ2-1 | 13 | NA | TRBD2 | TRBV14 | CASSYRTSSEQFF | TGTGCCAGCAGCTACCGGACTAGCAGTGAGCAGTTCTTC
TRBJ1-1 | 16 | NA | NA | TRBV6-6 | CASSYIGGGERAEAFF | TGTGCCAGCAGTTATATTGGGGGCGGTGAGAGGGCTGAAGCTTTCTTT
TRBJ1-1 | 14 | NA | NA | TRBV19 | CASSRLGGGTEAFF | TGTGCCAGTAGTCGTCTCGGCGGAGGGACTGAAGCTTTCTTT
TRBJ2-7 | 16 | NA | NA | TRBV5-5 | CASSLGPRDKSYEQYF | TGTGCCAGCAGCTTGGGGCCCCGGGACAAATCCTACGAGCAGTACTTC
TRBJ2-3 | 11 | once | NA | TRBV28 | CASSRGDTQYF | TGTGCCAGCAGTCGAGGAGATACGCAGTATTTT
TRBJ2-7 | 16 | NA | TRBD1 | TRBV19 | CASSFRPTGFTYEQYF | TGTGCCAGTAGTTTCCGACCGACAGGGTTCACCTACGAGCAGTACTTC
TRBJ2-5 | 17 | NA | NA | TRBV5-1 | CASSSTRGGADGETQYF | TGCGCCAGCAGCTCCACCCGTGGGGGCGCGGACGGAGAGACCCAGTACTTC
TRBJ2-7 | 13 | NA | NA | TRBV7-9 | CASSFTSGDEQYF | TGTGCCAGCAGCTTTACATCGGGGGACGAGCAGTACTTC
TRBJ1-3 | 15 | NA | NA | TRBV7-2 | CASSLSGGAGNTIYF | TGTGCCAGCAGCTTAAGCGGGGGCGCTGGAAACACCATATATTTT
TRBJ1-6 | 13 | NA | NA | TRBV30 | CAWSVREGSPLHF | TGTGCCTGGAGTGTACGGGAAGGTTCACCCCTCCACTTT
TRBJ2-6 | 18 | NA | TRBD1 | TRBV2 | CASSRTGTGGSGANVLTF | TGTGCCAGCAGTCGGACCGGGACAGGGGGCTCTGGGGCCAACGTCCTGACTTTC
TRBJ2-7 | 12 | NA | NA | TRBV7-6 | CASSLVGDEQYF | TGTGCCAGCAGCTTAGTGGGGGACGAGCAGTACTTC
TRBJ2-7 | 14 | NA | TRBD2 | TRBV18 | CASSPHAGESEQYF | TGTGCCAGCTCACCCCACGCGGGAGAATCAGAGCAGTACTTC
TRBJ2-7 | 15 | NA | NA | TRBV15 | CATSRDRSNSYEQYF | TGTGCCACCAGCAGAGATCGGTCTAATTCCTACGAGCAGTACTTC
TRBJ2-1 | 13 | NA | NA | TRBV10-1 | CASSESRETEQFF | TGCGCCAGCAGTGAGTCGCGGGAAACTGAGCAGTTCTTC
TRBJ2-3 | 13 | NA | NA | TRBV15 | CATSRDLLDTQYF | TGTGCCACCAGCAGAGATCTCCTCGATACGCAGTATTTT
TRBJ2-5 | 14 | NA | NA | TRBV5-4 | CASSFLGAGETQYF | TGTGCCAGCAGCTTCTTGGGGGCGGGAGAGACCCAGTACTTC
TRBJ2-1 | 13 | NA | TRBD1 | TRBV28 | CASWTGPFNEQFF | TGTGCCAGTTGGACAGGCCCCTTCAATGAGCAGTTCTTC
TRBJ2-5 | 16 | NA | TRBD1 | TRBV10-1 | CASSEFLAGGRETQYF | TGCGCCAGCAGTGAGTTCCTGGCAGGGGGACGGGAGACCCAGTACTTC
TRBJ1-2 | 15 | NA | TRBD1 | TRBV10-3 | CAIRPGQGLNYGYTF | TGTGCCATCAGGCCGGGACAGGGATTGAACTATGGCTACACCTTC